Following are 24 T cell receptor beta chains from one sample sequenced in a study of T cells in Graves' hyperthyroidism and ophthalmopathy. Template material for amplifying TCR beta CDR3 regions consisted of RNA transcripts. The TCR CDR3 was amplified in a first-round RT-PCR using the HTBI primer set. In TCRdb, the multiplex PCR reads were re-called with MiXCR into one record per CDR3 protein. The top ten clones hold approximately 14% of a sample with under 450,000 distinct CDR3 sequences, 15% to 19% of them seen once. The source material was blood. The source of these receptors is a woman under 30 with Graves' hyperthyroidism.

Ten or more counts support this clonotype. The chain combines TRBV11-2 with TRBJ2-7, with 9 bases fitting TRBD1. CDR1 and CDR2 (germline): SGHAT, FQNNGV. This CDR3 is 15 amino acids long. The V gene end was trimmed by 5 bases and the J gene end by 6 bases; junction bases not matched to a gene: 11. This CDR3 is CASSPPGQGSVEQYF. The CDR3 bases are TGTGCCAGCAGCCCCCCGGGACAGGGCTCGGTCGAGCAGTACTTC.

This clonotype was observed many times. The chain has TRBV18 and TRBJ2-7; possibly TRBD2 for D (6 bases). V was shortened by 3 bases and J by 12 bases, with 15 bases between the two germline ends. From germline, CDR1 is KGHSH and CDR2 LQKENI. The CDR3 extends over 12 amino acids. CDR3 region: CASSPERLVAYF. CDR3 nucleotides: TGTGCCAGCTCACCCGAGAGACTAGTGGCGTACTTC.

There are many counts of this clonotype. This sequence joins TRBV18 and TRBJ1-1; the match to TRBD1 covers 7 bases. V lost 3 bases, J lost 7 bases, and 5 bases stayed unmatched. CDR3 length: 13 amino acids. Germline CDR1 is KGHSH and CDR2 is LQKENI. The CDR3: CASSPQTGYEAFF. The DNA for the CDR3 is TGTGCCAGCTCACCTCAGACAGGGTATGAAGCTTTCTTT.

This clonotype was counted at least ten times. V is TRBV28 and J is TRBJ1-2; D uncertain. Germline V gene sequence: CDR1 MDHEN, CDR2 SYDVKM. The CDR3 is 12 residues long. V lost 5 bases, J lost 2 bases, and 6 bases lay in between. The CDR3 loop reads CASSPLNYGYTF. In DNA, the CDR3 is TGTGCCAGCAGTCCATTAAACTATGGCTACACCTTC.

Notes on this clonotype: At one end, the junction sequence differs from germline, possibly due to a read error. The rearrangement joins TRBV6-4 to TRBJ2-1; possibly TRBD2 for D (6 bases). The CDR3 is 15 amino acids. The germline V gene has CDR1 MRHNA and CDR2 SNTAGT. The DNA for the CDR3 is TGTGCCGGCAGTGACACAGCGGGCTCCTACAATGAGCAGTTCTTC. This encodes CAGSDTAGSYNEQFF.

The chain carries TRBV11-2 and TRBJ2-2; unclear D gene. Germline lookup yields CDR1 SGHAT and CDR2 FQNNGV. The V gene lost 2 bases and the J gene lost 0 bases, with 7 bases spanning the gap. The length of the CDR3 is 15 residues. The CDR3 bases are TGTGCCAGCAGCTTATCGGATGCGAACACCGGGGAGCTGTTTTTT. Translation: CASSLSDANTGELFF.

The CDR3 spells CASSLLGPGANVLTF. CDR3 coding DNA: TGTGCCAGCAGCTTGTTAGGGCCCGGGGCCAACGTCCTGACTTTC. This chain uses TRBV7-9 with TRBJ2-6; no definite D call. The V end lost 3 bases, the J end lost 4 bases, and 10 bases lay between the germline ends. The CDR3 loop spans 15 amino acids. The V gene's germline CDR1 is SEHNR and CDR2 FQNEAQ (reference sequence).

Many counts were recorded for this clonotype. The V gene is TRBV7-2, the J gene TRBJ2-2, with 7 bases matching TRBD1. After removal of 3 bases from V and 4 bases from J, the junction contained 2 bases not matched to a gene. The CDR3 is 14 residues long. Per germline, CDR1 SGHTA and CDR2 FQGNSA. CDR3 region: CASSLRGRTGELFF. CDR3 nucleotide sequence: TGTGCCAGCAGCTTGAGGGGGCGCACCGGGGAGCTGTTTTTT. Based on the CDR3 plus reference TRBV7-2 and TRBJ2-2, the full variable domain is GAGVSQSPSNKVTEKGKDVELRCDPISGHTALYWYRQSLGQGLEFLIYFQGNSAPDKSGLPSDRFSAERTGGSVSTLTIQRTQQEDSAVYLCASSLRGRTGELFFGEGSRLTVL.

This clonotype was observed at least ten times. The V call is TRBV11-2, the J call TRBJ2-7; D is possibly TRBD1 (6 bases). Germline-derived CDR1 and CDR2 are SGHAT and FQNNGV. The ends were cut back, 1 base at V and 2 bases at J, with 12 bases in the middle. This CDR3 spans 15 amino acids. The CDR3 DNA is TGTGCCAGCAGCTTAGGGGGGCTCGGAACCTACGAGCAGTACTTC. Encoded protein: CASSLGGLGTYEQYF.

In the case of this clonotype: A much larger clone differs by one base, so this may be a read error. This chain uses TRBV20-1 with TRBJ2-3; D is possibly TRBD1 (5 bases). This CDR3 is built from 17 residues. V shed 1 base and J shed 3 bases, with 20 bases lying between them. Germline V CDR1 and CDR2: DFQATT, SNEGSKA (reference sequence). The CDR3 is CSARGEPGWGSTDTQYF. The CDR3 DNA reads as TGCAGTGCTAGAGGCGAACCCGGATGGGGCTCTACAGATACGCAGTATTTT.

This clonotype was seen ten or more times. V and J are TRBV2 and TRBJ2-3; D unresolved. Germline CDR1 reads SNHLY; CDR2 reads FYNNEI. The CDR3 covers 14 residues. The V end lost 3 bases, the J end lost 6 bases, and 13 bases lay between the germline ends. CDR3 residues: CASSEWQSVDTQYF. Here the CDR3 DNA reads TGTGCCAGCAGTGAGTGGCAGTCAGTGGATACGCAGTATTTT.

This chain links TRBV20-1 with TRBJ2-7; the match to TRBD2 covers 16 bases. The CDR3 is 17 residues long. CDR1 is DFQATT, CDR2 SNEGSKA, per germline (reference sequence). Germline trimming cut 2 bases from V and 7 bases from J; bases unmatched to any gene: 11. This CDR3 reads CSARLAGLAGGPSEQYF. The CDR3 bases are TGCAGTGCTAGATTGGCGGGACTAGCGGGAGGGCCTTCTGAGCAGTACTTC.

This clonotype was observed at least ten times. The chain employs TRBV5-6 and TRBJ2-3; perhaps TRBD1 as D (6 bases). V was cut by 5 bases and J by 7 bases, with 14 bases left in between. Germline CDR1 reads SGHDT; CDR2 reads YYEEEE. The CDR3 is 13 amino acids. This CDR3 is CASSDRTAHTQYF. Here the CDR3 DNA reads TGTGCCAGCAGTGACAGGACAGCCCATACGCAGTATTTT.

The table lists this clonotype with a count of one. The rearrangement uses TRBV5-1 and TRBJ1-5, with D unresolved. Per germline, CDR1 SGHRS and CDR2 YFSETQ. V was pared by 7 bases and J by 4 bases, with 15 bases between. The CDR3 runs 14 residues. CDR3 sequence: CASPLCAPNQPQHF. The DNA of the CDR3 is TGCGCCAGCCCTCTCTGCGCCCCTAATCAGCCCCAGCATTTT.

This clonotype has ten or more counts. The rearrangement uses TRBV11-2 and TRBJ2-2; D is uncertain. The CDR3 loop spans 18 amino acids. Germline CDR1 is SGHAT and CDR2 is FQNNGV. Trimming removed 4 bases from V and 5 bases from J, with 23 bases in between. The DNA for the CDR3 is TGTGCCAGCAGCTCCACCGGAAGTACCCGAGTTAATACCGGGGAGCTGTTTTTT. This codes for CASSSTGSTRVNTGELFF.

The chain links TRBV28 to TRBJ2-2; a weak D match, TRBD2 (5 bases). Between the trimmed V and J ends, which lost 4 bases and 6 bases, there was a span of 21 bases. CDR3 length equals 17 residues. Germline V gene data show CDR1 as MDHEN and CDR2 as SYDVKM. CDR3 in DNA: TGTGCCAGCAGTTACGGCCCCCAGCGGACCTCTTCCGGGGAGCTGTTTTTT. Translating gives CASSYGPQRTSSGELFF.

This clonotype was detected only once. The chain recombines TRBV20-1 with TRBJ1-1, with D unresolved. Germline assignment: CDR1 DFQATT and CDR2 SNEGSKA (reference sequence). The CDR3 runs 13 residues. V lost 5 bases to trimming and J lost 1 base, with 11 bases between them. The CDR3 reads CSASPRRNTEAFF. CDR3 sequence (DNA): TGCAGTGCTTCTCCCCGACGGAACACTGAAGCTTTCTTT.

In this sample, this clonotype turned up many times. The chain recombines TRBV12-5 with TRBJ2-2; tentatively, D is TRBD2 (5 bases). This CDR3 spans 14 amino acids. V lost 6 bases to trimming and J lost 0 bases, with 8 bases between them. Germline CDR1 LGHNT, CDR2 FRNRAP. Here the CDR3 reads CASGDFPNTGELFF. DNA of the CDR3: TGTGCTAGTGGGGACTTCCCGAACACCGGGGAGCTGTTTTTT.

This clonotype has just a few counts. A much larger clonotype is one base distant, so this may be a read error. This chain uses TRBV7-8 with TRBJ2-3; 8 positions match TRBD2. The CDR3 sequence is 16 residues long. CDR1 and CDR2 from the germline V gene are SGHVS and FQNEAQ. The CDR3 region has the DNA TGTGCCAGCAGCCCGCGGGGTAGCGGGGCTACAGATGCGCAGTATTTT. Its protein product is CASSPRGSGATDAQYF.

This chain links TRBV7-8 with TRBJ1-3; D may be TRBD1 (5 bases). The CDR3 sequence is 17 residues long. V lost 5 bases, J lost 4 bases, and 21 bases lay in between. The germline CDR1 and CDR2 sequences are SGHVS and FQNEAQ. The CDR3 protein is CASSQRPGEARGNTIYF. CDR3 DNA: TGTGCCAGCAGCCAAAGGCCGGGGGAGGCGAGAGGAAACACCATATATTTT.

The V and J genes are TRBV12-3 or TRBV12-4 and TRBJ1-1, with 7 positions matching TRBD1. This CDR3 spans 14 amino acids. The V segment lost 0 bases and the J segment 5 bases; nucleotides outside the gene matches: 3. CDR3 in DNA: TGTGCCAGCAGTTTAGCGCAGGGGGGTACTGAAGCTTTCTTT. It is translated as CASSLAQGGTEAFF.

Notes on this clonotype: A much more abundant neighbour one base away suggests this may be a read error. The CDR3 nucleotides read TGTGCCAGCAGTCCCCCTCTCACAGATACGCAGTGTTTT. Its protein product is CASSPPLTDTQCF. The chain has TRBV27 and TRBJ2-3; no firm D call. CDR3 length equals 13 residues. From germline, CDR1 is MNHEY and CDR2 SMNVEV (reference sequence).

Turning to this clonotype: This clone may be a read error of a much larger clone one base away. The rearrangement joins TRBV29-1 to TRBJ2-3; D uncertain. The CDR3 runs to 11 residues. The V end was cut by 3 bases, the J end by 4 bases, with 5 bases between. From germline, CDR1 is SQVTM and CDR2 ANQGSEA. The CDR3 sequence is CSVEGSDTQYF. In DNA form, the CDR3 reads TGCAGCGTTGAGGGGTCAGATACGCAGTATTTT.

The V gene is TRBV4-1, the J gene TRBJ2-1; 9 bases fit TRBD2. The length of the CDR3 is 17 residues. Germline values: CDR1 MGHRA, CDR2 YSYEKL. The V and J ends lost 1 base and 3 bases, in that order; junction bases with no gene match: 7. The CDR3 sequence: CASSQVPRLAVYNEQFF. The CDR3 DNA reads TGCGCCAGCAGCCAAGTCCCCCGACTAGCGGTCTACAATGAGCAGTTCTTC.